The clone carrying this TCR beta chain was counted only a few times. This sample is part of a study of human T cells and chemical hapten exposure. V was trimmed by 1 base and J by 0 bases, leaving 8 bases between them. The length of the CDR3 is 15 residues. Germline V lookup: CDR1 SGHDT, CDR2 YYEEEE. Stated time point: pre-sensitization, week 0. As for treatment: therapeutic diphenylcyclopropenone sensitization with weekly scalp DPC. The study enrolled 18 to 70-year-old alopecia patients suitable for DPC. Using its own MiXCR run on the RACE reads, TCRdb lists one record per CDR3 protein. Of approximately 370,000 distinct CDR3 sequences listed, approximately 5% are singletons.

The sample here was whole blood, taken in connection with sensitization to the hapten diphenylcyclopropenone (DPC). This sequence joins TRBV5-6 and TRBJ1-5; tentative D call: TRBD1 (5 bases). This receptor was obtained from a woman between 18 and 29 years old with alopecia areata. Some clones in this sample may be carry-over from other donors' samples. This CDR3 is CASSLWGTSNQPQHF. The CDR3 DNA follows: TGTGCCAGCAGCTTGTGGGGGACTAGCAATCAGCCCCAGCATTTT.